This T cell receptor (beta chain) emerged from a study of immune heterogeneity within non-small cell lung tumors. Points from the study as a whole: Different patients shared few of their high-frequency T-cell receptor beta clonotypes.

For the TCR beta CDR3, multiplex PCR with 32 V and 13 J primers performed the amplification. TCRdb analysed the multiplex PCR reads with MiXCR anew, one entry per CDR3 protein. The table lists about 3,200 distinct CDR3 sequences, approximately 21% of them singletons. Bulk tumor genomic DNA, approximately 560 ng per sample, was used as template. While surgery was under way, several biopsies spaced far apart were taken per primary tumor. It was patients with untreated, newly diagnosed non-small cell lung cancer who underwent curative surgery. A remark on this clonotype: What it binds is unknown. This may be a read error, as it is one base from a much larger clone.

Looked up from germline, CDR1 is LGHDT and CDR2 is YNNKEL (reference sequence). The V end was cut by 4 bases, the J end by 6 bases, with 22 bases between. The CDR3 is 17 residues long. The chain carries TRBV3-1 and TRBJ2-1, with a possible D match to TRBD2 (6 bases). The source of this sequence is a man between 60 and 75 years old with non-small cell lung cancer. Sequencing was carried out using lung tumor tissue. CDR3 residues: CASSRGIGTGGTNEQFF. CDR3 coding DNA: TGTGCCAGCAGCCGCGGGATTGGGACTGGCGGGACCAATGAGCAGTTCTTC.